Below, 10 T cell receptor beta chains from the same sample are listed, as sequenced in a study of Ad26.COV2.S vaccination and SARS-CoV-2 variants. Regarding treatment: about 20 received Ad26.COV2.S at low or high dose, single or two shots; 5 received placebo; per-sample allocation not given. Sampling took place 63 days after the first vaccine or placebo injection. Profiled with immunoSEQ multiplex PCR; TCRdb holds only in-frame clones, not every one. This table has about 370,000 clones, about nine tenths appearing once. This material consisted of peripheral blood, taken in a trial of Ad26.COV2.S vaccine versus placebo. All receptors derive from a person between 18 and 65 years old who received the Ad26.COV2.S COVID-19 vaccine or a placebo.

This sequence joins TRBV5-5 and TRBJ2-5; D is perhaps TRBD2 (5 bases). The V end was cut by 0 bases, the J end by 1 base, with 10 bases between. The CDR3 consists of 15 residues. Germline values: CDR1 SGHKS, CDR2 YYEKEE (reference sequence). In DNA, the CDR3 is TGTGCCAGCAGCTTGGGTAGGGCGGGCCAAGAGACCCAGTACTTC. Translating gives CASSLGRAGQETQYF. The full variable domain, completed using reference TRBV5-5 and TRBJ2-5, is DAGVTQSPTHLIKTRGQQVTLRCSPISGHKSVSWYQQVLGQGPQFIFQYYEKEERGRGNFPDRFSARQFPNYSSELNVNALLLGDSALYLCASSLGRAGQETQYFGPGTRLLVL.

The CDR3 nucleotides read TGTGCCAGTTCGCGACTAGCGGGAGGGCCAGATACGCAGTATTTT. This translates into CASSRLAGGPDTQYF. V gene TRBV19 combines with J gene TRBJ2-3, with 14 bases aligning to TRBD2. After removal of 8 bases from V and 4 bases from J, the junction contained 5 bases not matched to a gene. CDR3 length: 15 amino acids. Germline CDR1 reads LNHDA; CDR2 reads SQIVND (reference sequence).

The gene calls are TRBV7-9 and TRBJ1-5, with D unresolved. Trimming took off 1 base at V and 7 bases at J, with 5 bases between the two ends. The CDR3 runs 12 residues. The germline gives CDR1 SEHNR, CDR2 FQNEAQ (reference sequence). CDR3 residues: CASSLEGQPQHF. The DNA for the CDR3 is TGTGCCAGCAGCTTAGAGGGACAGCCCCAGCATTTT.

This rearrangement joins TRBV7-9 to TRBJ2-2; D is undetermined. The germline V gene encodes CDR1 SEHNR and CDR2 FQNEAQ (reference sequence). This CDR3 is built from 14 residues. V was pared by 2 bases and J by 3 bases, with 7 bases between. The CDR3 DNA sequence: TGTGCCAGCAGCTTAAGCCCCGACACCGGGGAGCTGTTTTTT. Translation: CASSLSPDTGELFF. The full variable domain, rest sourced from reference TRBV7-9 and TRBJ2-2, is DTGVSQNPRHKITKRGQNVTFRCDPISEHNRLYWYRQTLGQGPEFLTYFQNEAQLEKSRLLSDRFSAERPKGSFSTLEIQRTEQGDSAMYLCASSLSPDTGELFFGEGSRLTVL.

V gene TRBV30 combines with J gene TRBJ1-5; TRBD1 is a possible D gene (6 bases). This CDR3 region has 13 residues. Trimming removed 4 bases from V and 4 bases from J, with 11 bases in between. The germline V gene encodes CDR1 GTSNPN and CDR2 SVGIG (reference sequence). The CDR3 reads CAWKGGANQPQHF. The CDR3 DNA follows: TGTGCCTGGAAAGGGGGAGCGAATCAGCCCCAGCATTTT.

This clone was found once. The CDR3: CASSQPRRGGGRDNEQFF. CDR3 bases: TGTGCCAGCAGCCAACCCAGACGCGGCGGGGGGCGGGACAATGAGCAGTTCTTC. The rearrangement uses TRBV14 and TRBJ2-1, with 8 nucleotides matching TRBD2. The CDR3 totals 18 residues. The V gene end was trimmed by 2 bases and the J gene end by 5 bases; junction bases not matched to a gene: 14. The germline gives CDR1 SGHDN, CDR2 FVKESK.

The chain links TRBV3-1 (or the pseudogene TRBV3-2) to TRBJ1-1; tentatively, D is TRBD1 (6 bases). V lost 2 bases to trimming and J lost 6 bases, with 13 bases between them. Looked up from germline, CDR1 is LGHDT and CDR2 is YNNKEL (reference sequence). CDR3 length: 14 residues. CDR3 in DNA: TGTGCCAGCAGCCAAAAGCAGGGGACACCTGAAGCTTTCTTT. It specifies CASSQKQGTPEAFF.

This clone was seen a single time. The chain joins TRBV7-2 to TRBJ2-4, with 9 bases that match TRBD1. Looked up from germline, CDR1 is SGHTA and CDR2 is FQGNSA. The CDR3 is 16 residues long. Trimming cost V 1 base and J 4 bases; bases outside gene matches: 5. CDR3 nucleotides: TGTGCCAGCAGCTTAGTAGCTGGGACAGGGAAAAACATTCAGTACTTC. It codes for CASSLVAGTGKNIQYF.

This sequence joins TRBV5-6 and TRBJ2-5; tentative D call: TRBD1 (6 bases). In germline, CDR1 is SGHDT, CDR2 YYEEEE. The CDR3 runs to 14 residues. V dropped 1 base and J dropped 5 bases, with 12 bases sitting between them. CDR3 bases: TGTGCCAGCAGCTTGCCAGGGGAAGCTGAGACCCAGTACTTC. Its protein is CASSLPGEAETQYF.

This clone was seen only once. V and J are TRBV12-3 or TRBV12-4 and TRBJ1-2; no clear D. The length of the CDR3 is 12 residues. The V gene lost 3 bases and the J gene lost 8 bases, with 10 bases spanning the gap. The CDR3 sequence: CASSFGEGGYTF. The DNA for the CDR3 is TGTGCCAGCAGTTTCGGGGAGGGCGGCTACACCTTC.